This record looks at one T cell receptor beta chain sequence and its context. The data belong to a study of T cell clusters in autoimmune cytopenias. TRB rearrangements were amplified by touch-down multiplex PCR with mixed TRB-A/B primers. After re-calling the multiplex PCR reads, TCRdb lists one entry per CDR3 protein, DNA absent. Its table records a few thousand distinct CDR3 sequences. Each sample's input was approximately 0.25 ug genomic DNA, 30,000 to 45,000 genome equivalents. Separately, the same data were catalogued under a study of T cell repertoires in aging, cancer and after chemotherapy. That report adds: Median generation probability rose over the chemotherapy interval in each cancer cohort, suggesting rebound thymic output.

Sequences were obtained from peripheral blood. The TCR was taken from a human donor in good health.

CDR3 sequence reads: CASSLGLLRDSGNTIYF. V usage is TRBV5-1 and J usage is TRBJ1-3. The CDR3 contains 17 residues. Looked up from germline, CDR1 is SGHRS and CDR2 is YFSETQ.